The entry below describes one T cell receptor (beta chain). As handled by the study authors: How many nucleated cells were present was estimated from reference gene primer amplification. Data came from immunoSEQ multiplex PCR; TCRdb stores just in-frame clones and leaves some out. That table is the source of V, J and clone size, and D and trimming were worked out from the DNA. The sample has some 90,000 clones, 89% seen once. The entry originates in a study of blood T cell repertoires in COVID-19. CDR1 is SGHNT and CDR2 is YYREEE in the germline V gene (reference sequence). V was trimmed by 5 bases and J by 0 bases, leaving 15 bases between them. The CDR3 is 16 amino acids.

The chain couples TRBV5-4 to TRBJ2-1, with D perhaps matching TRBD2 (5 bases). This TCR was recovered from a man aged 50 or older with COVID-19, enrolled during active disease. The specimen was peripheral blood. The CDR3 here is CASSLGLRSSYNEQFF. The CDR3 DNA follows: TGTGCCAGCAGTCTCGGACTCAGGAGCTCCTACAATGAGCAGTTCTTC.